The 17 T cell receptor beta chains listed next were all sequenced from one sample in a study of OX40 agonist ivuxolimab in advanced cancers. The data were produced by immunoSEQ multiplex PCR, yet TCRdb's version contains in-frame clones alone and is incomplete. The sample lists about 97,000 clones, 70% to 90% occurring once. Sequencing was performed on CD4+ or CD8+ T cells sorted from blood, taken in a trial of the OX40 agonist ivuxolimab. The receptors come from an adult with an advanced solid tumor such as melanoma, head and neck, liver or kidney cancer.

This chain uses TRBV6-6 with TRBJ2-3; 8 bases fit TRBD2. CDR3 length: 14 residues. V dropped 4 bases and J dropped 9; count of bases not matched to a gene: 9. The germline V gene has CDR1 MNHNY and CDR2 SVGAGI (reference sequence). This CDR3 is CASSSTAGENTQYF. The DNA for the CDR3 is TGTGCCAGCAGTTCAACAGCGGGAGAGAACACGCAGTATTTT.

This chain links TRBV30 with TRBJ1-5; 8 nucleotides match TRBD1. Germline CDR1 is GTSNPN and CDR2 is SVGIG (reference sequence). Trimming at V came to 2 bases and at J to 6 bases, leaving 3 bases not matched to a gene. CDR3 size: 13 residues. In DNA form, the CDR3 reads TGTGCCTGGAGTTCAGGGGGCCTTCAGCCCCAGCATTTT. This gives the protein CAWSSGGLQPQHF.

The CDR3 bases are TGTGCCAGCGCCTACAGGGATTTCTCTGGGGCCAACGTCCTGACTTTC. This codes for CASAYRDFSGANVLTF. The gene calls are TRBV19 and TRBJ2-6; D is perhaps TRBD1 (6 bases). V was trimmed by 9 bases and J by 0 bases, leaving 15 bases between them. From germline, CDR1 is LNHDA and CDR2 SQIVND (reference sequence). CDR3 length equals 16 residues. Using reference TRBV19 and TRBJ2-6 for the parts outside the CDR3, the full variable domain is DGGITQSPKYLFRKEGQNVTLSCEQNLNHDAMYWYRQDPGQGLRLIYYSQIVNDFQKGDIAEGYSVSREKKESFPLTVTSAQKNPTAFYLCASAYRDFSGANVLTFGAGSRLTVL.

This chain links TRBV5-1 with TRBJ2-7, with D possibly being TRBD1 (6 bases). V gave up 1 base and J gave up 2 bases, with 13 bases separating them. There are 15 residues in the CDR3. CDR1 is SGHRS, CDR2 YFSETQ, per germline. The CDR3 sequence: CASSLTGSRAYEQYF. CDR3 bases: TGCGCCAGCAGCTTGACAGGGTCGCGAGCCTACGAGCAGTACTTC.

CDR3: CASSLGGGPYEQYF. CDR3 bases: TGTGCCAGCAGTTTAGGGGGAGGCCCCTACGAGCAGTACTTC. The chain links TRBV27 to TRBJ2-7; D might be TRBD2 (6 bases). Trimming removed 2 bases from V and 2 bases from J, with 10 bases in between. CDR3 length equals 14 residues. The germline V gene encodes CDR1 MNHEY and CDR2 SMNVEV (reference sequence).

This chain connects TRBV5-1 to TRBJ2-1, with TRBD1 matching 7 bases. Germline assignment: CDR1 SGHRS and CDR2 YFSETQ. J was trimmed by 8 bases and V by 0 bases; bases with no gene match: 5. This CDR3 is built from 14 residues. CDR3 nucleotides: TGCGCCAGCAGCTTGGGACAGGGCGGAGATGAGCAGTTCTTC. This codes for CASSLGQGGDEQFF.

The chain is built from TRBV7-9 and TRBJ1-1, with D possibly TRBD1 on 6 matching bases. Per the germline V gene, CDR1 is SEHNR and CDR2 is FQNEAQ (reference sequence). The CDR3 covers 13 residues. The ends were cut back, 8 bases at V and 6 bases at J, with 16 bases in the middle. In nucleotides, the CDR3 is TGTGCCAGCCATGGACAGCGAACGGCTGAAGCTTTCTTT. Translation: CASHGQRTAEAFF.

The CDR3 nucleotides are TGTGCCAGCAGCTACCTTCATCCCGGGGCCAACGTCCTGACTTTC. Protein product: CASSYLHPGANVLTF. V gene TRBV7-2 combines with J gene TRBJ2-6; D is undetermined. CDR3 length: 15 amino acids. Trimming shortened V by 4 bases and J by 4 bases, and 11 bases separated the two germline ends. CDR1 is SGHTA, CDR2 FQGNSA, per germline.

The CDR3 DNA reads as TGTGCCAGCAGTGAGGTCAGCTTTTGGGATGAAAAACTGTTTTTT. Encoded protein: CASSEVSFWDEKLFF. This chain links TRBV2 with TRBJ1-4; D uncertain. Germline V lookup: CDR1 SNHLY, CDR2 FYNNEI. The V and J ends lost 3 bases and 6 bases respectively, with 14 bases between them. The CDR3 covers 15 residues.

This sequence joins TRBV28 and TRBJ1-2; D not certain. Germline assignment: CDR1 MDHEN and CDR2 SYDVKM. CDR3 length equals 13 residues. Trimming pared 6 bases from V and 2 bases from J, leaving 10 bases between. The CDR3 loop is CASRPTLNYGYTF. CDR3 DNA sequence: TGTGCCAGCAGACCGACCTTAAACTATGGCTACACCTTC.

This chain links TRBV6-1 with TRBJ1-1; D uncertain. The ends were cut back, 7 bases at V and 0 bases at J, with 9 bases in the middle. Germline V lookup: CDR1 MNHNS, CDR2 SASEGT. There are 13 residues in the CDR3. CDR3 loop: CASTPWVNTEAFF. DNA of the CDR3: TGTGCCAGCACCCCCTGGGTGAACACTGAAGCTTTCTTT.

The chain is built from TRBV4-1 and TRBJ1-1, with TRBD1 matching over 7 bases. The V gene end was trimmed by 2 bases and the J gene end by 2 bases; junction bases not matched to a gene: 8. This CDR3 has 16 residues. Germline V lookup: CDR1 MGHRA, CDR2 YSYEKL. CDR3 nucleotide sequence: TGCGCCAGCAGCCAACTTCCGGGACAGATTAACACTGAAGCTTTCTTT. It specifies CASSQLPGQINTEAFF.

The V and J genes are TRBV5-4 and TRBJ1-1, with TRBD1 as a possible D gene (5 bases). The V end was cut by 4 bases, the J end by 0 bases, with 19 bases between. The length of the CDR3 is 17 residues. Germline-derived CDR1 and CDR2 are SGHNT and YYREEE (reference sequence). The CDR3 reads CASSPIRGETMNTEAFF. The CDR3 region has the DNA TGTGCCAGCAGCCCCATTAGGGGAGAGACCATGAACACTGAAGCTTTCTTT. The full variable domain, in which reference TRBV5-4 and TRBJ1-1 provide the parts outside the CDR3, is ETGVTQSPTHLIKTRGQQVTLRCSSQSGHNTVSWYQQALGQGPQFIFQYYREEENGRGNFPPRFSGLQFPNYSSELNVNALELDDSALYLCASSPIRGETMNTEAFFGQGTRLTVV.

The chain employs TRBV5-1 and TRBJ2-2, with D hard to call. Germline CDR1 reads SGHRS; CDR2 reads YFSETQ. The CDR3 loop spans 14 amino acids. V was shortened by 2 bases and J by 4 bases, with 9 bases between the two germline ends. CDR3 residues: CASSLGTLTGELFF. The CDR3 nucleotides are TGCGCCAGCAGCTTAGGCACTCTCACCGGGGAGCTGTTTTTT.

This chain links TRBV5-1 with TRBJ2-1; unclear D gene. The V end was cut by 2 bases, the J end by 0 bases, with 9 bases between. Germline assignment: CDR1 SGHRS and CDR2 YFSETQ. The CDR3 consists of 15 residues. The DNA of the CDR3 is TGCGCCAGCAGCTTAGGATATACCTCCTACAATGAGCAGTTCTTC. Amino acids: CASSLGYTSYNEQFF.

The rearrangement joins TRBV18 to TRBJ2-1; a weak D match, TRBD1 (6 bases). Germline lookup yields CDR1 KGHSH and CDR2 LQKENI. The CDR3 length is 14 residues. Deletions cut 2 bases from V and 9 bases from J, with 14 bases between. The CDR3: CASSPEATGSEQFF. DNA of the CDR3: TGTGCCAGCTCACCAGAGGCTACAGGGAGTGAGCAGTTCTTC.

The rearrangement joins TRBV30 to TRBJ2-1; the match to TRBD2 covers 10 bases. The V gene's germline CDR1 is GTSNPN and CDR2 SVGIG (reference sequence). The CDR3 is 15 amino acids. V shed 0 bases and J 6 bases; nucleotides not matched to a gene: 5. CDR3 nucleotides: TGTGCCTGGAGTGTAGGGCTAGCGGGAGTCAATGAGCAGTTCTTC. Its translation is CAWSVGLAGVNEQFF. Using reference TRBV30 and TRBJ2-1 for the parts outside the CDR3, the full variable domain is SQTIHQWPATLVQPVGSPLSLECTVEGTSNPNLYWYRQAAGRGLQLLFYSVGIGQISSEVPQNLSASRPQDRQFILSSKKLLLSDSGFYLCAWSVGLAGVNEQFFGPGTRLTVL.